This TCR beta chain was identified during a study of CD8 T cells in ankylosing spondylitis (dated by TCRdb to about 2017). Broadly, across the study: To find TCR variants linked to disease, the study profiled T cell receptor beta repertoires in ankylosing spondylitis patients and healthy donors. Samples of peripheral blood were taken, and for ankylosing spondylitis patients, synovial fluid was collected as well. The full study cohort was made up of roughly 25 ankylosing spondylitis patients and 108 healthy donors. Findings and caveats that apply to the study as a whole: Significant enrichment of the disease-linked clones was reported in matched synovial fluid samples from ankylosing spondylitis patients. Some motif variants had previously been reported in the synovial fluid and blood of reactive arthritis patients, which suggests shared mechanisms of disease initiation. A CD8+ phenotype was shown by the disease-linked clones, which were found at relatively low frequencies in peripheral blood. Blood from ankylosing spondylitis patients appeared to be characterized by a TCR beta motif made up of eight highly homologous amino acid variants.

CDR1 and CDR2 (DFQATT, SNEGSKA) derive from the germline V gene (reference sequence). Cut back by 3 bases and 3 bases, the V and J ends lie 12 bases apart. Taken from cysteine to phenylalanine, the CDR3 has 14 residues. Only the CDR3 DNA is retained, 42 bases long and in frame from the first base. The reads were generated on an Illumina HiSeq 2500. Quantitative 5'-RACE with molecular barcodes was used to prepare TCR beta libraries. In the source study's methods: A new computational method, built on a probabilistic model of VDJ rearrangement, was used to identify disease-linked TCR variants. Using fastp at Q25 and MiXCR, TCRdb reprocessed the public reads and kept productive beta chains. When rows share a CDR3 protein, they turn into one entry using the most common DNA and genes. TCRdb assigned the V and J calls; the authors' analysis was not used. Across this sample there are about 96,000 distinct CDR3 sequences, with around 9.4% seen only once. Roughly 4.6% of the sample goes to the ten largest clones.

Worth noting for this clonotype: Its antigen target is currently unknown. Base qualities were left out, and no much larger clone turns up one base away.

This receptor was identified in a male donor with ankylosing spondylitis or in good health (not recorded which). The material sequenced was blood, either unsorted or a sorted T cell fraction (not recorded which). This sequence uses TRBV20-1 and TRBJ2-4; TRBD2 is a weak D gene call, 6 bases matching. The nucleotides read TGCAGTGCTAGCAGGACGGGGGTCAAAAACATTCAGTACTTC. Its translation is CSASRTGVKNIQYF.